Sequencing of this T cell receptor (beta chain) was carried out in a study of neurological immune-mediated disorders. The CDR3 loop spans 13 amino acids. V lost 2 bases and J lost 5, with 9 bases in between. Germline CDR1 reads DFQATT; CDR2 reads SNEGSKA (reference sequence). This clonotype has ten or more counts. One entry per CDR3 protein, called by TCRdb with MiXCR from the 5' RACE reads. The table includes about 60,000 distinct CDR3 sequences, more than 7.5% detected once. Regarding time point: longitudinal time-point 2. The chain carries TRBV20-1 and TRBJ1-4; no clear D. Sequences were obtained from PBMCs. The TCR sequence derives from a man aged 25-40 years in good health. CDR3 in amino acids: CSARWSGNEKLFF. In DNA, the CDR3 is TGCAGTGCTAGATGGTCAGGCAATGAAAAACTGTTTTTT.